This TCR beta chain was captured in a study of technical replicates of blood from a handful of donors. CDR3 size: 14 residues. The germline V gene has CDR1 SNHLY and CDR2 FYNNEI. The V gene lost 4 bases and the J gene lost 3 bases, with 13 bases spanning the gap. Profiled with immunoSEQ multiplex PCR; TCRdb holds only in-frame clones, not every one. The table records about 83,000 clones, just over 90% of them present only once. The source is a human donor in good health. Input material: T cells isolated from PBMCs. This rearrangement joins TRBV2 to TRBJ2-7, with D perhaps TRBD1 (6 bases). CDR3 in DNA: TGTGCCAGCAGTGGGGGGCAGAACCTCTACGAGCAGTACTTC. This codes for CASSGGQNLYEQYF.